This TCR beta chain derives from a study of a mutant IDH1 vaccine in newly diagnosed glioma. TCRdb keeps only in-frame clones here, not all; method: immunoSEQ multiplex PCR. The sample yields tens of thousands of clones, about 82% seen once. As for this clone: Its antigen is unidentified.

This CDR3 has 14 amino acids. V was clipped by 1 base and J by 7 bases, with 11 bases between them. Per the germline V gene, CDR1 is SGHNT and CDR2 is YYREEE (reference sequence). Time point: week 35, safety follow-up. The content of each vaccine dose was 300 ug of mutant IDH1 20-mer peptide, and topical imiquimod accompanied it. Broader study findings: Top peripheral T cell clonotype shifts appeared unrelated to pseudoprogression.

The receptor was derived from a man aged 35 to 55 with glioma. This chain links TRBV5-4 with TRBJ2-2, with TRBD1 as a possible D gene (6 bases). The sample in question was PBMCs, obtained from a glioma patient whose treatment included an IDH1 peptide vaccine. CDR3 loop: CASSLMGAGGELFF. CDR3 DNA sequence: TGTGCCAGCAGCTTGATGGGGGCGGGCGGGGAGCTGTTTTTT.